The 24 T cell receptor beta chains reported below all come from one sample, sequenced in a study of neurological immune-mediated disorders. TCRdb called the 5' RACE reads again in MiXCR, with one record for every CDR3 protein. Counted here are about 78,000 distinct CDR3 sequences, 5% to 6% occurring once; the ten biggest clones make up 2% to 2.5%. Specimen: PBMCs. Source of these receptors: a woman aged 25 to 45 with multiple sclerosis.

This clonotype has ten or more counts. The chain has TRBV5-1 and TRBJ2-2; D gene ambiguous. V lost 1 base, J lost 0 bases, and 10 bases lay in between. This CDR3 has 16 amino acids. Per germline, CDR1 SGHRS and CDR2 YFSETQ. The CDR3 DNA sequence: TGCGCCAGCAGCTTGCGAAGTACTTCGAACACCGGGGAGCTGTTTTTT. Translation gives CASSLRSTSNTGELFF.

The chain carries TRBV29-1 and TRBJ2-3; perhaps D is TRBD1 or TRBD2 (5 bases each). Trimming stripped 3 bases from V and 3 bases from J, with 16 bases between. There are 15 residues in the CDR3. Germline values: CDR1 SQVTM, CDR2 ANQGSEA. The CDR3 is CSVDVVSEGTDTQYF. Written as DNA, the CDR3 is TGCAGCGTTGACGTGGTTTCAGAGGGGACAGATACGCAGTATTTT.

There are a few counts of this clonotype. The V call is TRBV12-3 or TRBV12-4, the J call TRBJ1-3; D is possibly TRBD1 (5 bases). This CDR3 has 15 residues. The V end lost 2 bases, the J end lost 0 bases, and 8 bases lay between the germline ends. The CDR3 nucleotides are TGTGCCAGCAGTTTAAGGGGTTACTCTGGAAACACCATATATTTT. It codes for CASSLRGYSGNTIYF.

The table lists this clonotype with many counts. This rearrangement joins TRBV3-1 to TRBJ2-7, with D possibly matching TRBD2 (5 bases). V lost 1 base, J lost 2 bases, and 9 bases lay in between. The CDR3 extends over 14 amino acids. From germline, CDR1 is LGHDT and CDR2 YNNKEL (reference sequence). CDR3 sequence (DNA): TGTGCCAGCAGCCAAGCCTTCGGGGCCTACGAGCAGTACTTC. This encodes CASSQAFGAYEQYF.

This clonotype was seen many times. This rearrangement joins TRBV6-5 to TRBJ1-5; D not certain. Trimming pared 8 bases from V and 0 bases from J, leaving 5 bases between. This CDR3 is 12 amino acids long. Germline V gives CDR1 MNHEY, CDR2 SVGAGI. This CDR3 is CASGISNQPQHF. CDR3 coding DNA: TGTGCCAGCGGAATTAGCAATCAGCCCCAGCATTTT.

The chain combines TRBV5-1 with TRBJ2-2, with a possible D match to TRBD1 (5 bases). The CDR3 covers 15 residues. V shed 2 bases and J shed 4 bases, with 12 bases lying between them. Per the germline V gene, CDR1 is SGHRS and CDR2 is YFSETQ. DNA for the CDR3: TGCGCCAGCAGCTTACGCAGGGCGGCCACCGGGGAGCTGTTTTTT. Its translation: CASSLRRAATGELFF.

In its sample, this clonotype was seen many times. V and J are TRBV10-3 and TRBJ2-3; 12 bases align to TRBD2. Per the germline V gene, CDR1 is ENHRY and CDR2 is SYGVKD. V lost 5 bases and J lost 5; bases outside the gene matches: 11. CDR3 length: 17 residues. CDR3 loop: CAISKAASGGGRDTQYF. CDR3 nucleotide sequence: TGTGCCATCAGTAAGGCGGCTAGCGGGGGGGGTCGAGATACGCAGTATTTT.

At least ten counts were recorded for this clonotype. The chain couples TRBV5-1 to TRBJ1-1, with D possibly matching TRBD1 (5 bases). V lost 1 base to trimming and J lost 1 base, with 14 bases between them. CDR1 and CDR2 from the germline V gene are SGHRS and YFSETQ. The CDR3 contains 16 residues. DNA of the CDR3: TGCGCCAGCAGCTTGTCCCAGGGAAGGCCGAACACTGAAGCTTTCTTT. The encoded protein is CASSLSQGRPNTEAFF.

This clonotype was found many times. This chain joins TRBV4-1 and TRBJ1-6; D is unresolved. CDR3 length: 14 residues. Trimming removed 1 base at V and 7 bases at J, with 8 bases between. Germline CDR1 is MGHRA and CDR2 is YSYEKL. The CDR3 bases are TGCGCCAGCAGCCAAGGACTACAGAATTCACCCCTCCACTTT. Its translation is CASSQGLQNSPLHF.

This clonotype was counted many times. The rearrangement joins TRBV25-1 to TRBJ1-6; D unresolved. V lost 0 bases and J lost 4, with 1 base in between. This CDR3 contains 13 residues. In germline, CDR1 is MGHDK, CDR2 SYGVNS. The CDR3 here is CASSEYYNSPLHF. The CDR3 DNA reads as TGTGCCAGCAGTGAATATTATAATTCACCCCTCCACTTT.

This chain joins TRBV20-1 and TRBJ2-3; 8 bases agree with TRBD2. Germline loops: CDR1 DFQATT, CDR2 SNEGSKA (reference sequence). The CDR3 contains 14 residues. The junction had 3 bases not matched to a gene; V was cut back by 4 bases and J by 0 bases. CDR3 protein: CSAKRGGSTDTQYF. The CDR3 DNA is TGCAGTGCTAAGCGCGGGGGGAGCACAGATACGCAGTATTTT.

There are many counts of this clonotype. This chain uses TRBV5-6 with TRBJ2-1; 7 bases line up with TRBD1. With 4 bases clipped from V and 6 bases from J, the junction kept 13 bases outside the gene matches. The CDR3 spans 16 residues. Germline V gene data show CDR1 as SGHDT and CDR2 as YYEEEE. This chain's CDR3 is CASSPTLRTGFNEQFF. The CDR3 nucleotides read TGTGCCAGCAGCCCAACGCTCCGGACAGGTTTCAATGAGCAGTTCTTC.

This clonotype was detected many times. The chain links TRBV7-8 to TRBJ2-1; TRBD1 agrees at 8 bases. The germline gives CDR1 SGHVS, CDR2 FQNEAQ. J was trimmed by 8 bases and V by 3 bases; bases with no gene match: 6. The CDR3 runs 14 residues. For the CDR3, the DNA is TGTGCCAGCAGCTTCTTACAGGGGGTGTATGAGCAGTTCTTC. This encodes CASSFLQGVYEQFF.

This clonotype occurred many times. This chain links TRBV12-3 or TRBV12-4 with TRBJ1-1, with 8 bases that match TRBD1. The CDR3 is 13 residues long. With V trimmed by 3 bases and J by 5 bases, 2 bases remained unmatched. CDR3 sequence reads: CASSFRGQTEAFF. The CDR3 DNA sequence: TGTGCCAGCAGTTTCAGGGGGCAGACTGAAGCTTTCTTT.

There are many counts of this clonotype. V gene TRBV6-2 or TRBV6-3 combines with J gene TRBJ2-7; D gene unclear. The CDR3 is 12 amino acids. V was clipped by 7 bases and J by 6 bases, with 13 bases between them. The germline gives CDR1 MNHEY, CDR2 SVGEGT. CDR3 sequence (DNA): TGTGCCAGCACTTTTGGAGCCCCCGAGCAGTACTTC. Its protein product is CASTFGAPEQYF.

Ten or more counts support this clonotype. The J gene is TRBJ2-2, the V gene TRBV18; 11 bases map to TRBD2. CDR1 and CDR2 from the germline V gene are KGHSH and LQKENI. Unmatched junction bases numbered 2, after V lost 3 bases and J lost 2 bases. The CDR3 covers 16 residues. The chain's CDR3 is CASSPGLAGNTGELFF. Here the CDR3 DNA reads TGTGCCAGCTCACCTGGACTAGCGGGTAACACCGGGGAGCTGTTTTTT.

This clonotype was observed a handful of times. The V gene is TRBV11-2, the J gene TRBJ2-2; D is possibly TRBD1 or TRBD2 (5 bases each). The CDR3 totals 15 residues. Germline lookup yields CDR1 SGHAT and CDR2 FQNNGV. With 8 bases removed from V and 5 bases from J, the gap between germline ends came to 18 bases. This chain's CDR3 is CASHGWGKRTGELFF. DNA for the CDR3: TGTGCCAGCCACGGATGGGGGAAGAGAACCGGGGAGCTGTTTTTT.

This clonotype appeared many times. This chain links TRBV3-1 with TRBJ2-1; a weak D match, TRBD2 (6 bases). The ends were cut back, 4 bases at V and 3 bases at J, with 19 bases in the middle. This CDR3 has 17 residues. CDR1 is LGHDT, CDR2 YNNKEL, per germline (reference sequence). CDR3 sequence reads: CASSPPEAGTLYNEQFF. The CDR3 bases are TGTGCCAGCAGCCCCCCGGAGGCGGGGACGCTCTACAATGAGCAGTTCTTC.

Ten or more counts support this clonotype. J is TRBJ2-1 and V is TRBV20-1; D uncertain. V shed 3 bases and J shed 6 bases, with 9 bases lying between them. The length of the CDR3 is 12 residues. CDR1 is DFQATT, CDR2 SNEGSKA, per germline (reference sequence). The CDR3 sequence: CSASSAGNEQFF. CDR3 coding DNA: TGCAGTGCTAGTAGTGCTGGCAATGAGCAGTTCTTC.

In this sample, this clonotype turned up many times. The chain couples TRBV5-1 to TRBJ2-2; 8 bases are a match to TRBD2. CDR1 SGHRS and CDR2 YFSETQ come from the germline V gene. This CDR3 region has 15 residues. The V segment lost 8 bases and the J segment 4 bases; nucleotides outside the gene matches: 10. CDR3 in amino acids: CASATSGVTTGELFF. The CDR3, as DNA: TGCGCCAGTGCAACTAGCGGAGTAACCACCGGGGAGCTGTTTTTT.

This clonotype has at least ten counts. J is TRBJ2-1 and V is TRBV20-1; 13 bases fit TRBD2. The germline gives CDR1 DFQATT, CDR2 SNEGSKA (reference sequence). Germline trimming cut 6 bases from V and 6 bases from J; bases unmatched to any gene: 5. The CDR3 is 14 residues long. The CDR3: CSAPRLAGGNEQFF. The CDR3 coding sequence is TGCAGTGCCCCGAGACTAGCGGGAGGCAATGAGCAGTTCTTC.

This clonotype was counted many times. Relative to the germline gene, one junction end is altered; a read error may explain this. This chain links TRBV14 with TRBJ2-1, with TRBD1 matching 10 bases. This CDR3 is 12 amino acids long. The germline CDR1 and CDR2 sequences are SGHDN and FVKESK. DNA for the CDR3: TGTGCCAGCAGCCAATGGGGGACAGGGGAGATCTTC. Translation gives CASSQWGTGEIF.

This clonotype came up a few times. The CDR3 DNA sequence: TGCGCCAGCAGCTTGCTCCCGTCATCTGGACAGGGTCCCGGGGAGCTGTTTTTT. It specifies CASSLLPSSGQGPGELFF. The chain recombines TRBV5-1 with TRBJ2-2; 8 nucleotides line up with TRBD1. CDR1 is SGHRS and CDR2 is YFSETQ in the germline V gene. With V trimmed by 1 base and J by 6 bases, 14 bases remained unmatched. This CDR3 comprises 18 residues.

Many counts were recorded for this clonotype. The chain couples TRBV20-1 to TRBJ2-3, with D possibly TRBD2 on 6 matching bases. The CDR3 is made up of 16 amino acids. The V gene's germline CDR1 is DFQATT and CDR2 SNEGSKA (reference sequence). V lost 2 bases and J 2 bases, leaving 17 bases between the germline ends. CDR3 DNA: TGCAGTGCTAGACCGCTTCGGGGAGGTGACACAGATACGCAGTATTTT. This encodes CSARPLRGGDTDTQYF.